This T cell receptor beta chain was obtained from a study of blood T cell repertoires in COVID-19. The wider study: Sites in the United States, Italy and Spain provided acute and convalescent COVID-19 samples. PBMCs, B-cell-depleted T cells, or T cells were the source of the cDNA or gDNA that made up the material.

CDR1 and CDR2 (germline): MNHNY, SVGAGI (reference sequence). V lost 7 bases and J 6 bases, leaving 18 bases between the germline ends. The CDR3 totals 14 residues. In the original processing: Reference gene primer amplification yielded estimated nucleated cell counts. Using immunoSEQ multiplex PCR, the repertoire was profiled, and TCRdb retains in-frame clones only, with some absent. That table supplies the V and J calls and clone size; D and trimming were determined from the DNA. The sample holds 95,000 to 150,000 clones, 65% to 85% seen once. Sequencing was performed on peripheral blood. The receptor's source is a man at least 80 years old with active or convalescent COVID-19. The chain joins TRBV6-6 to TRBJ1-1, with D perhaps matching TRBD1 (6 bases). The CDR3 coding sequence is TGTGCCAGCACGGGGGGCGCAGAAGGTTCTGAAGCTTTCTTT. This translates into CASTGGAEGSEAFF.